These T cell receptor beta chains were read from a single sample in a study of a mutant IDH1 vaccine in newly diagnosed glioma. TCRdb's copy holds only in-frame clones and misses some; the assay was immunoSEQ multiplex PCR. The repertoire has around 66,000 clones, 75% to 85% of them found once; the top ten carry roughly 5.7%. These TCRs are of unknown antigen specificity. Sample: PBMCs, taken from a glioma patient whose treatment included an IDH1 peptide vaccine. These receptors all come from a man over 45 with glioma. The conserved cysteine and the conserved F or W are not part of the CDR3 here. Each record gives: J gene, V gene, D gene, CDR3 protein. D genes are given only for firm matches.

>TRBJ1-1|TRBV9|-
ASSPELTDEAF
>TRBJ2-1|TRBV28|-
ATRRGNEQF
>TRBJ2-1|TRBV28|TRBD1
ASSTGGTGGAYEQF
>TRBJ1-5|TRBV2|-
ASRQVSNQPQH
>TRBJ2-5|TRBV15|-
ATSRGWGTQY
>TRBJ1-2|TRBV6-6|-
ASTPGYGYT
>TRBJ2-2|TRBV4-3|TRBD2
ASSQGSGVRTGELF
>TRBJ1-5|TRBV7-9|-
ASSSLQGNQPQH
>TRBJ2-5|TRBV7-2|-
ASRNRVGETQY
>TRBJ1-3|TRBV6-1|-
ASKRAGSGNTIY
>TRBJ2-7|TRBV11-2|-
ASSLADSQPRGEQY
>TRBJ2-7|TRBV5-4|-
ASSLVLLGTQDEQY
>TRBJ1-3|TRBV5-1|-
ASSLTFQGRN
>TRBJ1-4|TRBV2|-
ASTGRTEINEKLF
>TRBJ1-6|TRBV5-1|-
ASSLPGADNSPLH
>TRBJ2-1|TRBV2|-
ASSPLGRGNNEQF
>TRBJ2-3|TRBV10-3|TRBD1
AISESRGRTGAADTQY
>TRBJ1-6|TRBV19|-
ASSIRQGVVQGSPLH
>TRBJ1-5|TRBV19|TRBD1
ASKPSGQGIGQPQH
>TRBJ1-2|TRBV7-3|TRBD1
ASSYWTGMEVGGYT
>TRBJ1-1|TRBV18|-
ASSTISGNTEAF
>TRBJ2-2|TRBV6-4|-
ASSDWAAGELF
>TRBJ2-2|TRBV5-1|-
ASEPGANTGELF
>TRBJ1-1|TRBV5-4|-
ASSSPPSFTEAF
>TRBJ1-1|TRBV5-1|TRBD1
ASSLAGQGATEAF
>TRBJ2-3|TRBV13|TRBD2
ASKERGSTDTQY
>TRBJ1-1|TRBV14|-
ASSQTTLTEAF
>TRBJ2-4|TRBV7-9|-
ASSLDGIQY
>TRBJ2-4|TRBV30|-
AWSVELAKNIQY
>TRBJ2-7|TRBV5-4|TRBD2
ASSLGTSGRGEQY
>TRBJ2-3|TRBV5-1|TRBD2
ASSLGGRDTDTQY
>TRBJ2-3|TRBV6-1|TRBD1
ASTMTGSPDTQY
>TRBJ2-1|TRBV19|TRBD2
ASRFLAGVGEQF
>TRBJ2-3|TRBV6-1|-
ASSGGWGSTDTQY
>TRBJ2-7|TRBV5-4|-
ASNGPVGEQY
>TRBJ2-6|TRBV2|-
ASIYRAPLVSSGANVLT
>TRBJ1-5|TRBV6-1|-
ASSITGRNQPQH
>TRBJ1-2|TRBV14|-
ASSQVGRRGPRDGYT
>TRBJ2-7|TRBV2|-
ASSEGSNYYEQY
>TRBJ2-5|TRBV11-2|TRBD2
ASSFLGGRAGETQY
>TRBJ2-2|TRBV7-9|-
ASSLAVTMNTGELF
>TRBJ1-1|TRBV19|-
ASSIRRGNTEAF
>TRBJ1-6|TRBV2|-
ASNSGLNSPLH